This TCR beta chain was sequenced during a study of shared clonotypes between healthy human individuals. TCRdb's copy holds only in-frame clones and misses some; the assay was immunoSEQ multiplex PCR. The table has hundreds of thousands of clones, around 78% seen once; the top ten hold 10% to 15%. V dropped 6 bases and J dropped 7; count of bases not matched to a gene: 6. The germline CDR1 and CDR2 sequences are MNHEY and SMNVEV (reference sequence). CDR3 length equals 15 residues. On this clone: Distinct nucleotide sequences in the sample also encode this CDR3.

Sequencing was carried out using PBMCs. The rearrangement uses TRBV27 and TRBJ2-3, with 14 bases aligning to TRBD2. The receptor's source is a woman aged 40 to 50 in good health. Some clones in this sample may be carry-over from other donors' samples. CDR3 amino acids: CASSSGTSGRNTQYF. In nucleotides, the CDR3 is TGTGCCAGCAGCTCCGGGACTAGCGGGAGAAATACGCAGTATTTT.